In this sample, the clone carrying this T cell receptor beta chain turned up a few times. The antigen remains unidentified. The CDR3 covers 13 residues. Trimming left V 4 bases short and J 2 bases short, with 9 bases between. From germline, CDR1 is LGHDT and CDR2 YNNKEL (reference sequence). This sample was taken from a study of human T cells and chemical hapten exposure. Overall study: Among samples, TCR yields varied mainly because of small differences in pooled library volume. Study-wide results and caveats: PT1 expanded TCR numbers rose with patch test score.

Attachment of unique molecular identifiers to individual cDNA molecules was performed in the library. TCRdb itself ran the RACE reads through MiXCR, one entry per CDR3 protein. This sample has hundreds of thousands of distinct CDR3 sequences; about 6% occur once, and the top ten carry around 5.6%. Regarding time point: patch test 2, 6 weeks after DPC sensitization. Treatment denoted: therapeutic diphenylcyclopropenone sensitization with weekly scalp DPC. The sequences come from whole blood, collected in connection with sensitization to the hapten diphenylcyclopropenone (DPC). This sequence originates from a woman between 18 and 29 years old with alopecia areata. Some clones in this sample may be carry-over from other donors' samples. The V and J genes are TRBV3-1 and TRBJ2-7, with D possibly being TRBD1 (6 bases). The CDR3 region has the DNA TGTGCCAGCAGCCGGACAGCCACCTACGAGCAGTACTTC. Amino acid sequence: CASSRTATYEQYF.